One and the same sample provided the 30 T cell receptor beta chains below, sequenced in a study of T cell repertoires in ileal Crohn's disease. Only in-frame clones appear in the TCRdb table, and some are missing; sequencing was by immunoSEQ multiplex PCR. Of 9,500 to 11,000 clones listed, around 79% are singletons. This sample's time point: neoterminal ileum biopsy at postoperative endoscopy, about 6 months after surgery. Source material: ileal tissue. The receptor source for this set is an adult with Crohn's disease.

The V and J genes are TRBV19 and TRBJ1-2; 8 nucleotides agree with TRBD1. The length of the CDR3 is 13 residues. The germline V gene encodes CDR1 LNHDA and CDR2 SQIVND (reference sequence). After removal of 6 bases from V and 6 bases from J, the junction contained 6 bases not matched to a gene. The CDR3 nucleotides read TGTGCCAGTAGATTCGACAGGGGCGATGGCTACACCTTC. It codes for CASRFDRGDGYTF. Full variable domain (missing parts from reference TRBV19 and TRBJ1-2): DGGITQSPKYLFRKEGQNVTLSCEQNLNHDAMYWYRQDPGQGLRLIYYSQIVNDFQKGDIAEGYSVSREKKESFPLTVTSAQKNPTAFYLCASRFDRGDGYTFGSGTRLTVV.

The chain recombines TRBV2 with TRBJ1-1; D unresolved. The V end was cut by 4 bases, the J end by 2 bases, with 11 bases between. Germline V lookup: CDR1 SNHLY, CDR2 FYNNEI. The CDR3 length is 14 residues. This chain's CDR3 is CASSAGGTNTEAFF. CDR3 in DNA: TGTGCCAGCAGTGCCGGAGGAACAAACACTGAAGCTTTCTTT.

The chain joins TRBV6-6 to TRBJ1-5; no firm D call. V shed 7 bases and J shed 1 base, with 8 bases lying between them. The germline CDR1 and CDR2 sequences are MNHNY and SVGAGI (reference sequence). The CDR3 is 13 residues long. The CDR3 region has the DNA TGTGCCAGCACCGGGTTGAGCAATCAGCCCCAGCATTTT. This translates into CASTGLSNQPQHF.

As DNA, the CDR3 is TGTGCCAGCATGGGCAGTCCTAATCAGCCCCAGCATTTT. Translated, it gives CASMGSPNQPQHF. The chain joins TRBV2 to TRBJ1-5; D uncertain. V lost 7 bases and J 4 bases, leaving 11 bases between the germline ends. Germline V gene lookup returns CDR1 SNHLY and CDR2 FYNNEI. This CDR3 has 13 residues.

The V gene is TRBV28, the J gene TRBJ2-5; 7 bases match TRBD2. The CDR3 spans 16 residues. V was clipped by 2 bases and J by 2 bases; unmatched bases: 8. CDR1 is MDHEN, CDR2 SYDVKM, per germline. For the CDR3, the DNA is TGTGCCAGCAGTTTAGGGGGGGGGATGAAACAAGAGACCCAGTACTTC. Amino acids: CASSLGGGMKQETQYF.

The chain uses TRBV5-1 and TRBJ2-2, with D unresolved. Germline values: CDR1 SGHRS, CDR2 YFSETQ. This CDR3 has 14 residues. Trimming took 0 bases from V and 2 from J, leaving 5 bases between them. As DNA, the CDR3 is TGCGCCAGCAGCTTGGGCAGAAACACCGGGGAGCTGTTTTTT. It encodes CASSLGRNTGELFF.

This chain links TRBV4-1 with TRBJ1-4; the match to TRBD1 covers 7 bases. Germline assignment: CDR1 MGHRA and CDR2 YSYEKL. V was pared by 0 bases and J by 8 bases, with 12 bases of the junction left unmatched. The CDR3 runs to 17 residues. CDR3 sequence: CASSQDPDRAVSEKLFF. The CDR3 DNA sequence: TGCGCCAGCAGCCAAGATCCTGACAGGGCGGTTTCCGAAAAACTGTTTTTT.

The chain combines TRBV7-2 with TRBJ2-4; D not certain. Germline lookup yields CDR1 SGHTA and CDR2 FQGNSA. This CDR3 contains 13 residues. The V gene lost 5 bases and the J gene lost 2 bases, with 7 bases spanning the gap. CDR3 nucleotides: TGTGCCAGCAGCCCCCCCTCCAAAAACATTCAGTACTTC. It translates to CASSPPSKNIQYF.

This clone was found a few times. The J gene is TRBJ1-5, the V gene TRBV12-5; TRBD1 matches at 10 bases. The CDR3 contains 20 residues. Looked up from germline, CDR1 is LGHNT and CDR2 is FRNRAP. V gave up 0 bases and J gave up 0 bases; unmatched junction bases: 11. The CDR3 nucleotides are TGTGCTAGTGGTTTGGTAAGGGGACAGGGGATTTCTAATAGCAATCAGCCCCAGCATTTT. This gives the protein CASGLVRGQGISNSNQPQHF. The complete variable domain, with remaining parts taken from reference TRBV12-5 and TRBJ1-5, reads DARVTQTPRHKVTEMGQEVTMRCQPILGHNTVFWYRQTMMQGLELLAYFRNRAPLDDSGMPKDRFSAEMPDATLATLKIQPSEPRDSAVYFCASGLVRGQGISNSNQPQHFGDGTRLSIL.

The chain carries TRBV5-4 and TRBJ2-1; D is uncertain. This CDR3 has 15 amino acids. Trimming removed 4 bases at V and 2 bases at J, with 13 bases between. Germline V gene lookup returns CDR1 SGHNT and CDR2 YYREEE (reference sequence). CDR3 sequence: CASSTDRLPYNEQFF. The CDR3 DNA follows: TGTGCCAGCAGCACTGACCGACTCCCCTACAATGAGCAGTTCTTC.

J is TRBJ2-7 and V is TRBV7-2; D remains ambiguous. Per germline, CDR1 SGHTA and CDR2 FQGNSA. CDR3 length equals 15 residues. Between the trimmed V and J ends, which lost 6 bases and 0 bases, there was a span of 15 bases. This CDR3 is CASSYSTLRSYEQYF. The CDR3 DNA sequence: TGTGCCAGCAGTTATTCGACTCTCCGCTCCTACGAGCAGTACTTC.

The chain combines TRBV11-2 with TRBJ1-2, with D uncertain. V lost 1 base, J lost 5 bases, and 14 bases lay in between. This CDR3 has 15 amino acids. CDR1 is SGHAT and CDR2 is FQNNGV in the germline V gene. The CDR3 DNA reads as TGTGCCAGCAGCTTAGGTCTGCAGGTCGGTTATGGCTACACCTTC. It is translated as CASSLGLQVGYGYTF.

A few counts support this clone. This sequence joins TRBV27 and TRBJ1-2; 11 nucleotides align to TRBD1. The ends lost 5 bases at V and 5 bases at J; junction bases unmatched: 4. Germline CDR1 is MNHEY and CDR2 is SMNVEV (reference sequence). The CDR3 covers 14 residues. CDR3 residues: CASSRTGGTYGYTF. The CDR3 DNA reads TGTGCCAGCAGTCGGACAGGGGGCACTTATGGCTACACCTTC.

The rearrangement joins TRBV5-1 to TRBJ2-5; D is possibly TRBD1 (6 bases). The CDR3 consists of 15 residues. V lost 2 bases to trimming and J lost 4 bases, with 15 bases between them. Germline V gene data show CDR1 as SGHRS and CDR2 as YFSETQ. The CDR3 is CASSFNRARGETQYF. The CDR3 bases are TGCGCCAGCAGCTTCAACAGGGCAAGAGGAGAGACCCAGTACTTC.

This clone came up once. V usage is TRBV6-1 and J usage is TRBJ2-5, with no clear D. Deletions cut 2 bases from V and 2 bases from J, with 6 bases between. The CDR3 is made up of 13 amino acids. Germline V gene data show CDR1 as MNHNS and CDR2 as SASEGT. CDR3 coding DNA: TGTGCCAGCAGTGAATCCCAGCAAGAGACCCAGTACTTC. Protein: CASSESQQETQYF.

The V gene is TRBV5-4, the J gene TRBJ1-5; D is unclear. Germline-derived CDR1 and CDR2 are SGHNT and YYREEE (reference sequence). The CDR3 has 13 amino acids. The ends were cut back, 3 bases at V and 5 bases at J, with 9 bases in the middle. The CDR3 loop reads CASSSSFDQPQHF. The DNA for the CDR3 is TGTGCCAGCAGCTCCTCGTTTGATCAGCCCCAGCATTTT.

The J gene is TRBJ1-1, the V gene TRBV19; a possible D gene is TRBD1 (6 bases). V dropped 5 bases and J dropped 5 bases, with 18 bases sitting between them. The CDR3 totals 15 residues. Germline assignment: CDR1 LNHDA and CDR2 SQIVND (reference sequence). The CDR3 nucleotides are TGTGCCAGTAGTGGGTGGGAGGGGGAAGGGACTGAAGCTTTCTTT. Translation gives CASSGWEGEGTEAFF.

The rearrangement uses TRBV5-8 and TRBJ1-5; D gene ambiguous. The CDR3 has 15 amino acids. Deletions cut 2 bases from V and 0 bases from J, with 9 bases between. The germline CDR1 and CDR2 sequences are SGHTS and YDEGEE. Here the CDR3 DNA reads TGTGCCAGCAGCTTTTCAGGCTATAGCAATCAGCCCCAGCATTTT. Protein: CASSFSGYSNQPQHF. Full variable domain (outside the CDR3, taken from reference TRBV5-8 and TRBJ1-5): EAGVTQSPTHLIKTRGQQATLRCSPISGHTSVYWYQQALGLGLQFLLWYDEGEERNRGNFPPRFSGRQFPNYSSELNVNALELEDSALYLCASSFSGYSNQPQHFGDGTRLSIL.

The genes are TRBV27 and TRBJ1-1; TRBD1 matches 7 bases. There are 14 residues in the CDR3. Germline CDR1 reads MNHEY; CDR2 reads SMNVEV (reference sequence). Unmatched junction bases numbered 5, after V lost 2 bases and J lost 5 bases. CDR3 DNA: TGTGCCAGCAGTTTAAAGGGGGCCCTTACTGAAGCTTTCTTT. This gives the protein CASSLKGALTEAFF.

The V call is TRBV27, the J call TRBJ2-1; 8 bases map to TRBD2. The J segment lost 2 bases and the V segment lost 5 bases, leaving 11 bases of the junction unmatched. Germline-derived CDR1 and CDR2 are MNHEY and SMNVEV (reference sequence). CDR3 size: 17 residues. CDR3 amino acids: CASSRGGSGVAYNEQFF. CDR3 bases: TGTGCCAGCAGTCGAGGGGGTAGCGGGGTCGCCTACAATGAGCAGTTCTTC.

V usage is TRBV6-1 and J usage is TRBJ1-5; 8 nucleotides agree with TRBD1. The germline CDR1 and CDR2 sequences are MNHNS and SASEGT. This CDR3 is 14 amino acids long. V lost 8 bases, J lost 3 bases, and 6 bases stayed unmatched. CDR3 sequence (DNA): TGTGCCAGCGTCGGGACAGGCCTCAATCAGCCCCAGCATTTT. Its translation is CASVGTGLNQPQHF.

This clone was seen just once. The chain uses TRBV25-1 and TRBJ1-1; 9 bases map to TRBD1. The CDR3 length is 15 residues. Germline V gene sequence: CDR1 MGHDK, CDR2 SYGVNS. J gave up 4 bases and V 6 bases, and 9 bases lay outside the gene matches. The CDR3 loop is CASSIGDREGTEAFF. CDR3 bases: TGTGCCAGCAGCATCGGGGACAGGGAAGGCACTGAAGCTTTCTTT. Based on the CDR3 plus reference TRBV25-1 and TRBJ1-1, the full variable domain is EADIYQTPRYLVIGTGKKITLECSQTMGHDKMYWYQQDPGMELHLIHYSYGVNSTEKGDLSSESTVSRIRTEHFPLTLESARPSHTSQYLCASSIGDREGTEAFFGQGTRLTVV.

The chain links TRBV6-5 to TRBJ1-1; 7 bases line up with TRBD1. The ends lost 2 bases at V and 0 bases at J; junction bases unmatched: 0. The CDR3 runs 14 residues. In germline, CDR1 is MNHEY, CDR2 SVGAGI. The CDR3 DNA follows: TGTGCCAGCAGTTACGACAGGGTGAACACTGAAGCTTTCTTT. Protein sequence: CASSYDRVNTEAFF.

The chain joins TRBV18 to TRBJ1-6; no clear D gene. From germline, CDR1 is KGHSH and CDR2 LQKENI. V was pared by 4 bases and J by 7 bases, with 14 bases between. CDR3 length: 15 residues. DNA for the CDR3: TGTGCCAGCTCACTCTCCAGGCCGGAAAATTCACCCCTCCACTTT. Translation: CASSLSRPENSPLHF.

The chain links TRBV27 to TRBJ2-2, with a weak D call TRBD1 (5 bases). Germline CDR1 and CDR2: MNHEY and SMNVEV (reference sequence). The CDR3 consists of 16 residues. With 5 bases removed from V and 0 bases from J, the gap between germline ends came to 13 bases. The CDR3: CASSPFGAANTGELFF. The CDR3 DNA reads TGTGCCAGCAGTCCGTTTGGGGCAGCGAACACCGGGGAGCTGTTTTTT.

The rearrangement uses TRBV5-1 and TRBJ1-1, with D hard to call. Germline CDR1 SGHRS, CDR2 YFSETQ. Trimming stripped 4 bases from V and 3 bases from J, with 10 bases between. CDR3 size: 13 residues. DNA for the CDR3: TGCGCCAGCAGCGATCGACAATACACTGAAGCTTTCTTT. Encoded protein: CASSDRQYTEAFF.

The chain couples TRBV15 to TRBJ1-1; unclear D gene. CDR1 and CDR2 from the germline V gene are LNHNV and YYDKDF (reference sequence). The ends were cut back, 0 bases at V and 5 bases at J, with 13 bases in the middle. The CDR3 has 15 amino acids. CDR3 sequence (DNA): TGTGCCACCAGCAGAGACCCGTCGACTGGGACTGAAGCTTTCTTT. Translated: CATSRDPSTGTEAFF.

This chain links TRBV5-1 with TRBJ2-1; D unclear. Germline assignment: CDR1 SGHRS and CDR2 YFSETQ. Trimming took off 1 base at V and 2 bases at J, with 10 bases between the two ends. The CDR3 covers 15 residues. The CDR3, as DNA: TGCGCCAGCAGCTTGACATCGGGTACCTACAATGAGCAGTTCTTC. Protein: CASSLTSGTYNEQFF.

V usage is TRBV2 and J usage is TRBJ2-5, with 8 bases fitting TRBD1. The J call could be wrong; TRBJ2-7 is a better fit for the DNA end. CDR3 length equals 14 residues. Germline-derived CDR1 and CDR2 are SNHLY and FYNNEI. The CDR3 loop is CASSGGTGSYEQYF. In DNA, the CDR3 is TGTGCCAGCAGTGGAGGGACAGGTTCCTACGAGCAGTACTTC.

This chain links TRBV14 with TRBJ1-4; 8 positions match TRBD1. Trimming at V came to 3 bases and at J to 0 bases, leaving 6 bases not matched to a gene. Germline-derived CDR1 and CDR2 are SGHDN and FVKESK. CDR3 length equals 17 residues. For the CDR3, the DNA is TGTGCCAGCAGCCATCTGACAGGGGCAGCAACTAATGAAAAACTGTTTTTT. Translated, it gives CASSHLTGAATNEKLFF.